Here is one T cell receptor beta chain with its context. Its antigen is unknown. The record originates from a study of graft-versus-host responses after intestinal transplantation. Profiling relied on immunoSEQ multiplex PCR, and the TCRdb table lists in-frame clones only, not all of them. There are tens of thousands of clones in the sample; over 80% occur only once, and 0.45% to 0.6% lies in the top ten. This CDR3 spans 16 amino acids. CDR1 PRHDT and CDR2 FYEKMQ come from the germline V gene (reference sequence). The J segment lost 8 bases and the V segment lost 2 bases, leaving 7 bases of the junction unmatched.

The receptor was isolated from a human donor who received an intestinal transplant. The sample was unstimulated CD8+ T cells sorted from spleen or lymph node cells, taken before intestinal transplant. This rearrangement joins TRBV13 to TRBJ2-1; 12 nucleotides match TRBD1. In nucleotides, the CDR3 is TGTGCCAGCAGCTTATGGGGACAGGGGGCGACCGATGAGCAGTTCTTC. Its translation is CASSLWGQGATDEQFF.